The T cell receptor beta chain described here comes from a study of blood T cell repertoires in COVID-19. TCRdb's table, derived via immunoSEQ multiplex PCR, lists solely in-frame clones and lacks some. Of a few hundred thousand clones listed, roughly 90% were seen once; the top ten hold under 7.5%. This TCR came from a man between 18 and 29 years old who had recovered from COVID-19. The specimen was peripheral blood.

For the CDR3, the DNA is TGTGCCAGCAGCCCCTTCGAGTCAGGCGACGGCTACACCTTC. Residues: CASSPFESGDGYTF. The J gene is TRBJ1-2, the V gene TRBV14; no clear D gene. There are 14 residues in the CDR3. Germline loops: CDR1 SGHDN, CDR2 FVKESK. V was trimmed by 4 bases and J by 8 bases, leaving 17 bases between them.